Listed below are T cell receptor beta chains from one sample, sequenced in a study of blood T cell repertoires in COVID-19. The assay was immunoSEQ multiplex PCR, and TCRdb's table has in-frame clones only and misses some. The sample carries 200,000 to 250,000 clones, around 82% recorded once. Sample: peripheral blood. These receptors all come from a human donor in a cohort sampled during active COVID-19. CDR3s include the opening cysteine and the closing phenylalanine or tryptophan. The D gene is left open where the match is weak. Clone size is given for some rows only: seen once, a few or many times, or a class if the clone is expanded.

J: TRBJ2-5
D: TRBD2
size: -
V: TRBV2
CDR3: CAKAPSGRGETQYF
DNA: TGTGCCAAGGCCCCTAGCGGCCGAGGAGAGACCCAGTACTTC

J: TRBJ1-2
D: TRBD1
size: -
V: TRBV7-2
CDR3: CASSKGQENGYTF
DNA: TGTGCCAGCTCCAAGGGACAGGAGAACGGCTACACCTTC

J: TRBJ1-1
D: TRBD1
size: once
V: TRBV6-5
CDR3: CASSRPTGGAFF
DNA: TGTGCCAGCAGTCGCCCGACAGGGGGAGCTTTCTTT

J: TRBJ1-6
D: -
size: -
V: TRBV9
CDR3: CASSADNSPLHF
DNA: TGTGCCAGCAGCGCTGATAATTCACCCCTCCACTTT

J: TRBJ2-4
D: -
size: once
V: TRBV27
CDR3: CASSTPGDPKNIQYF
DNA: TGTGCCAGCAGTACCCCGGGGGACCCCAAAAACATTCAGTACTTC

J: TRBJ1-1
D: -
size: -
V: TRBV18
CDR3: CASSRRSGETEAFF
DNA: TGTGCCAGCTCGCGGAGGTCGGGGGAAACTGAAGCTTTCTTT

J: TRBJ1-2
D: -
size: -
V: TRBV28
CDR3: CASSRHGEGGYTF
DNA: TGTGCCAGCAGCCGACACGGGGAGGGTGGCTACACCTTC

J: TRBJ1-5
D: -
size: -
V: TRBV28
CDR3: CASSWGGQPQHF
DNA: TGTGCCAGCAGTTGGGGGGGTCAGCCCCAGCATTTT

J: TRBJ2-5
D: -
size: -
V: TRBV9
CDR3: CASSAGATQYF
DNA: TGTGCCAGCAGTGCAGGGGCGACCCAGTACTTC

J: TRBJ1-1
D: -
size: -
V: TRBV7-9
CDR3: CASSRTYGEAFF
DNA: TGTGCCAGCAGCCGGACTTACGGTGAAGCTTTCTTT

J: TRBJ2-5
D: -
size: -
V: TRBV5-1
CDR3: CASSSGRETQYF
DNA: TGCGCCAGCAGCTCAGGAAGGGAGACCCAGTACTTC

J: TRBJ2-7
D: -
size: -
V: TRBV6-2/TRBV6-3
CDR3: CASSYNFYEQYF
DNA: TGTGCCAGCAGTTATAACTTTTACGAGCAGTACTTC

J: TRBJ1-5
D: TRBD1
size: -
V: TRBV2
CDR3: CASSGQGYQPQHF
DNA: TGTGCCAGCAGTGGACAGGGGTACCAGCCCCAGCATTTT

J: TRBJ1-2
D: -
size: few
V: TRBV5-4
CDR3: CASSPGHGSKYGYTF
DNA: TGTGCCAGCAGCCCTGGACACGGGAGCAAGTATGGCTACACCTTC

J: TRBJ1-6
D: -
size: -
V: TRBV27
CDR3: CASSLSPLRQAELGSPLHF
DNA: TGTGCCAGCAGTTTATCGCCGTTACGACAGGCGGAATTGGGTTCACCCCTCCACTTT

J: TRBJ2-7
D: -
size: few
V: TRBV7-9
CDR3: CAAGRGSGYEQYF
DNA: TGTGCCGCCGGCCGAGGATCGGGCTACGAGCAGTACTTC

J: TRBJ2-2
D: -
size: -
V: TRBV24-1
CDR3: CATQKRGGELFF
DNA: TGTGCCACCCAAAAACGGGGCGGGGAGCTGTTTTTT

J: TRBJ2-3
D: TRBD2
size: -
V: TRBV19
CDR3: CASSISPGTSGTQFDTQYF
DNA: TGTGCCAGTAGTATCTCACCCGGGACTAGCGGGACCCAATTCGATACGCAGTATTTT

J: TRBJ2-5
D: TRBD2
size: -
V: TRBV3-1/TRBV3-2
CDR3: CASSQDSSGRAGHF
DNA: TGTGCCAGCAGCCAAGATAGTAGCGGGAGGGCCGGACACTTC

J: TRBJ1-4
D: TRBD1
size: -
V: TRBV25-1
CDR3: CASSARGPGREKLFF
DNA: TGTGCCAGCAGTGCCAGGGGGCCAGGGCGTGAAAAACTGTTTTTT

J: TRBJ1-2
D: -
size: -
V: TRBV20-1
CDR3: CSASGGAAPYGYTF
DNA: TGCAGTGCTAGTGGTGGGGCAGCTCCCTATGGCTACACCTTC

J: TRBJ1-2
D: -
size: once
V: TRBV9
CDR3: CASSVRPGGVYGYTF
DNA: TGTGCCAGCAGCGTACGTCCTGGGGGCGTCTATGGCTACACCTTC

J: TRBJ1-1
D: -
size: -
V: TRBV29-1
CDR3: CSVTRRENTEAFF
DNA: TGCAGCGTTACTAGGAGGGAGAACACTGAAGCTTTCTTT

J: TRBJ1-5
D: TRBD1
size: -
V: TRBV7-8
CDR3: CASSLYRGNQPQHF
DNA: TGTGCCAGCAGCTTATACAGGGGTAATCAGCCCCAGCATTTT

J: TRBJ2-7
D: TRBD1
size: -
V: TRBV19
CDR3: CASSKTRGQGKDEQYF
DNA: TGTGCCAGTAGTAAGACGAGGGGACAGGGGAAGGACGAGCAGTACTTC

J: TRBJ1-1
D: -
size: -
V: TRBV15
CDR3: CATSPTVNTEAFF
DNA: TGTGCCACCAGCCCTACAGTGAACACTGAAGCTTTCTTT

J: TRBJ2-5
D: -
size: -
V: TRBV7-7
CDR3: CASSLELRETQYF
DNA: TGTGCTAGCAGCTTAGAATTGCGAGAGACCCAGTACTTC

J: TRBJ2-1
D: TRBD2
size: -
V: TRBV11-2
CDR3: CASSLTSGRNEQFF
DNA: TGTGCCAGCAGTCTAACTAGCGGGAGAAATGAGCAGTTCTTC

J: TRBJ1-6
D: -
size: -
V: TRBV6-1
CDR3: CASSEAPGGDSPLHF
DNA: TGTGCCAGCAGTGAAGCCCCCGGGGGTGATTCACCCCTCCACTTT

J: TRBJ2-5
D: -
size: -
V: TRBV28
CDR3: CASSFGTRISETQYF
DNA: TGTGCCAGCAGTTTTGGGACACGGATTTCGGAGACCCAGTACTTC

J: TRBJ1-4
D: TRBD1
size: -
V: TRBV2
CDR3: CASSRQGARTTNEKLFF
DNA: TGTGCCAGCAGTAGACAGGGGGCGAGGACAACTAATGAAAAACTGTTTTTT

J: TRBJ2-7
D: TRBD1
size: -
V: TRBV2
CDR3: CASILGDRGRGEQYF
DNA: TGTGCCAGCATCCTCGGGGACAGGGGGCGCGGTGAGCAGTACTTC

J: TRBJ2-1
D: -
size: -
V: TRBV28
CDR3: CASSFPGEINEQFF
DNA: TGTGCCAGCAGTTTCCCGGGGGAAATCAATGAGCAGTTCTTC

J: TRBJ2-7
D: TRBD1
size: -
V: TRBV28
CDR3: CASSLGGQTYEQYF
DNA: TGTGCCAGCAGTTTAGGGGGACAGACATACGAGCAGTACTTC

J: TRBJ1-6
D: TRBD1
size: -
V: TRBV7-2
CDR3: CATTGGVYNSPLHF
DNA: TGTGCCACGACAGGGGGCGTGTATAATTCACCCCTCCACTTT

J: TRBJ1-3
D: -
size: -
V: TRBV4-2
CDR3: CASSQGGGGATLFSGNTIYF
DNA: TGTGCCAGCAGCCAAGGGGGGGGCGGGGCAACCCTATTCTCTGGAAACACCATATATTTT